The sequence of this T cell receptor beta chain was determined in a study of post-analysis software for immune sequencing data. Study-level information: Several disease courses (relapsing-remitting, secondary progressive and progressive-relapsing) of multiple sclerosis were included. Study-wide results and caveats: When compared against controls, multiple sclerosis patients showed significantly lower normalized Chao1 diversity. In patients, about 5 TRBV segments were more frequent than in controls, with TRBV5-6, TRBV5-1 and TRBV20-1 among them.

The CDR3 contains 11 residues. The V end was cut by 6 bases, the J end by 7 bases, with 12 bases between. Germline V gives CDR1 DFQATT, CDR2 SNEGSKA (reference sequence). Included in the TCR beta cDNA libraries were unique molecular identifiers. TCRdb re-derived calls from the PCR reads in MiXCR, one entry per CDR3 protein. The profile shows 650,000 to 850,000 distinct CDR3 sequences, approximately 57% of them singletons. Of note for this clonotype: Its specificity is unknown.

The material sequenced was blood. This chain joins TRBV20-1 and TRBJ1-2; D uncertain. This sequence originates from a girl between 5 and 17 years old with multiple sclerosis. The CDR3 region is CSADPTAGYTF. The CDR3 region has the DNA TGCAGTGCCGATCCGACGGCTGGCTACACCTTC.